This is a list of T cell receptor beta chains from one sample in a study of cytomegalovirus exposure and HLA in healthy donors. TCRdb's table, derived via immunoSEQ multiplex PCR, lists solely in-frame clones and lacks some. The table lists about 150,000 clones, roughly 77% of them singletons. Sequenced input: PBMCs. Receptors originate from a woman in her forties or fifties in good health and CMV-seropositive. CDR3s include the opening cysteine and the closing phenylalanine or tryptophan. A D gene is named only where the DNA matches it firmly. Rows give clone size only sometimes, using once, few, many, or a class for an expanded clone.

>TRBV5-1|NA|TRBJ2-5|TRBD1
TGCGCCAGCAGCTTGGCCGGGACAGGGCAAGAGACCCAGTACTTC
CASSLAGTGQETQYF
>TRBV28|once|TRBJ2-7|NA
TGTGCCAGCAGTTCGCAGGGGAGGGCGTTCGAGCAGTACTTC
CASSSQGRAFEQYF
>TRBV4-2|NA|TRBJ2-5|NA
TGTGCCAGCAGCCAAGATAACACAGGAGAGACCCAGTACTTC
CASSQDNTGETQYF
>TRBV28|NA|TRBJ1-5|NA
TGTGCCAGCAGTTTCCTCCAGGGTAGCAATCAGCCCCAGCATTTT
CASSFLQGSNQPQHF
>TRBV27|NA|TRBJ2-5|TRBD1
TGTGCCAGCAGTTTAGGGACAGCGAGAGTGGAGACCCAGTACTTC
CASSLGTARVETQYF
>TRBV2|NA|TRBJ2-2|NA
TGTGCCAGCAGTGTAGTCACCGGGGAGCTGTTTTTT
CASSVVTGELFF
>TRBV30|NA|TRBJ2-7|NA
TGTGCCTGGACGCAGGACCGGGGGTACGAGCAGTACTTC
CAWTQDRGYEQYF
>TRBV7-9|NA|TRBJ2-3|NA
TGTGCCAGCAGCTTAATGCAGGGTGGGACAGATACGCAGTATTTT
CASSLMQGGTDTQYF
>TRBV28|once|TRBJ2-7|TRBD1
TGTGCCAGCAGTTCCTCTGGGACAGGGGGCCTCGAGCAGTACTTC
CASSSSGTGGLEQYF
>TRBV18|NA|TRBJ2-2|TRBD2
TGTGCCAGCTCACCAGGAGCGGGAGTCGTCGGCGGGGAGCTGTTTTTT
CASSPGAGVVGGELFF
>TRBV5-4|NA|TRBJ2-7|NA
TGTGCCAGCAGCCGTCCCGGGTCCACCTACGAGCAGTACTTC
CASSRPGSTYEQYF
>TRBV5-4|NA|TRBJ2-1|NA
TGTGCCAGCAGCTTGACGAGCGGGCCTGAAGATGAGCAGTTCTTC
CASSLTSGPEDEQFF
>TRBV6-4|NA|TRBJ2-3|NA
TGTGCCAGCAGTGAAAAACCTTTCCGGGGTACGAGCACAGATACGCAGTATTTT
CASSEKPFRGTSTDTQYF
>TRBV29-1|NA|TRBJ2-2|TRBD2
TGCAGCGCCTCCCGGGGGGGCGCGAACACCGGGGAGCTGTTTTTT
CSASRGGANTGELFF
>TRBV2|few|TRBJ1-1|NA
TGTGCCAGCAGTCGACAGACCATGAACACTGAAGCTTTCTTT
CASSRQTMNTEAFF
>TRBV11-2|NA|TRBJ2-3|NA
TGTGCCAGCAGCCCTCTCGATACGCAGTATTTT
CASSPLDTQYF